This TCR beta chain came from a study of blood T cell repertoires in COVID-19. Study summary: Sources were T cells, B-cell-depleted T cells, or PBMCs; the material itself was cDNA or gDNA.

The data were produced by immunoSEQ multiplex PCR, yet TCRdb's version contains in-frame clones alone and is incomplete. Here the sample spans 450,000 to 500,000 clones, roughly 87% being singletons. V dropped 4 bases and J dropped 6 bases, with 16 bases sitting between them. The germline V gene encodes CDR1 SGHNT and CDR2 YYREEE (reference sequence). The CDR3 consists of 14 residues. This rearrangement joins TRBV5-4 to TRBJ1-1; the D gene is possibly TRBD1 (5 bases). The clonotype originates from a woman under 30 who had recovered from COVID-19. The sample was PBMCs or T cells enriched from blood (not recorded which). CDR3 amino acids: CASSNFGGFAEAFF. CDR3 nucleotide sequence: TGTGCCAGCAGCAACTTCGGGGGATTCGCTGAAGCTTTCTTT.